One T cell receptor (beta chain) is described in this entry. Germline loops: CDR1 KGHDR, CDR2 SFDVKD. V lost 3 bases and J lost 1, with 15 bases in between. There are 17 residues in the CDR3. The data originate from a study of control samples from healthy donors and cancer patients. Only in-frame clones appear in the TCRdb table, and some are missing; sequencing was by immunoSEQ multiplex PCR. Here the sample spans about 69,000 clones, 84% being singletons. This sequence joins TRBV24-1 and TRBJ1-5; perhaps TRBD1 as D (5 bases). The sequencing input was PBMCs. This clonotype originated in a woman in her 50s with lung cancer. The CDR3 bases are TGTGCCACCAGTGATAGTCCCTCAGGGACCAGCAATCAGCCCCAGCATTTT. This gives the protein CATSDSPSGTSNQPQHF.